The entry that follows covers one T cell receptor (beta chain) sequence. Its antigen is unidentified. V was pared by 1 base and J by 5 bases, with 7 bases of the junction left unmatched. Germline values: CDR1 MGHRA, CDR2 YSYEKL. The CDR3 is 16 residues long. This entry is derived from a study of T cell responses to AZD1222 COVID-19 vaccine. The study's findings and limits: Baseline seropositivity characterized only a handful of AZD1222 recipients. An increase in Spike-specific TCR breadth and depth was observed after two AZD1222 doses. Mostly white British, mostly female donors; authors suggested clonal diversity may be underestimated. Across spike, vaccine-associated CD4 TCRs were found, dominant at 160-218 and 743-854.

The data were produced by immunoSEQ multiplex PCR, yet TCRdb's version contains in-frame clones alone and is incomplete. The repertoire consists of approximately 140,000 clones, with just over 90% occurring once and the leading ten covering around 3.6%. Here the sequenced sample was peripheral blood, taken on day 0 of AZD1222 vaccination. The chain is built from TRBV4-1 and TRBJ1-3; TRBD1 agrees at 8 bases. The clonotype was recovered from an adult in good health. The CDR3 loop is CASSQGRTGNRNTIYF. CDR3 nucleotides: TGCGCCAGCAGCCAAGGCCGGACAGGGAATAGAAACACCATATATTTT.